This note documents a single TCR beta chain sequence. This sample is part of a study of blood T cells in healthy people across ages. Germline loops: CDR1 SNHLY, CDR2 FYNNEI. J lost 4 bases, V lost 6 bases, and 8 bases had no gene match. The CDR3 is 14 amino acids. Together with a sample-barcoded 5' primer, a J-beta primer mix was included in a second PCR lasting roughly 6 to 12 cycles. TCRdb reanalysed the 5' RACE reads using MiXCR and keeps one entry per CDR3 protein. The sample records approximately 490,000 distinct CDR3 sequences, about 24% being singletons. Separately, the same data were catalogued under a study of T cells of mothers and their children. This second study says: Thymic selection molds TCR recombination products alike in related and unrelated pairs.

Sequencing was performed on blood. V is TRBV2 and J is TRBJ1-1, with 7 positions matching TRBD1. The TCR comes from a boy younger than 18 in good health. CDR3 amino acids: CASRDRGRGTEAFF. The CDR3 DNA sequence: TGTGCCAGCAGGGATAGGGGGCGCGGCACTGAAGCTTTCTTT.